A selection of T cell receptor beta chains follows, all from one sample in a study of shared clonotypes between healthy human individuals. TCRdb keeps only in-frame clones here, not all; method: immunoSEQ multiplex PCR. In the table there are 780,000 or so clones, over 60% of which are singletons. Sequences were obtained from memory CD4+ T cells sorted from blood. The receptors were sampled from a woman aged 25-40 years in good health. CDR3s leave out the opening cysteine and the closing phenylalanine or tryptophan. Each record gives: J gene, clone size, V gene, CDR3 protein. Clone size is given for some rows only: seen once, a few or many times, or a class if the clone is expanded.

j_call: TRBJ2-2
clone_size: NA
v_call: TRBV28
cdr3_aa: ASSFRSNIATGELF

j_call: TRBJ2-2
clone_size: NA
v_call: TRBV6-6
cdr3_aa: ASSSLSNTGELF

j_call: TRBJ2-2
clone_size: NA
v_call: TRBV7-9
cdr3_aa: ASSLVSSFPGELF

j_call: TRBJ1-3
clone_size: many
v_call: TRBV6-6
cdr3_aa: ASSGTDRANTIY

j_call: TRBJ1-5
clone_size: NA
v_call: TRBV7-9
cdr3_aa: ASSFNRNQPQH

j_call: TRBJ1-1
clone_size: NA
v_call: TRBV28
cdr3_aa: ASSLSPPRGEAF

j_call: TRBJ1-1
clone_size: NA
v_call: TRBV28
cdr3_aa: ASSFIWAEAF

j_call: TRBJ2-2
clone_size: NA
v_call: TRBV27
cdr3_aa: ASSHPNTGELF

j_call: TRBJ2-7
clone_size: NA
v_call: TRBV6-6
cdr3_aa: ASSYAGTRDYEQY

j_call: TRBJ1-1
clone_size: NA
v_call: TRBV19
cdr3_aa: ASSISEGIEKINTEAF

j_call: TRBJ1-2
clone_size: NA
v_call: TRBV5-1
cdr3_aa: ASSLVGLYGYT

j_call: TRBJ2-1
clone_size: NA
v_call: TRBV19
cdr3_aa: ASGLAGADEQF

j_call: TRBJ2-1
clone_size: NA
v_call: TRBV18
cdr3_aa: ASSEGRNEQF

j_call: TRBJ2-7
clone_size: NA
v_call: TRBV5-5
cdr3_aa: ASSIHRGRRDEQY

j_call: TRBJ2-1
clone_size: NA
v_call: TRBV11-2
cdr3_aa: ASSLSGRADNEQF

j_call: TRBJ1-4
clone_size: NA
v_call: TRBV18
cdr3_aa: ASSGHSEKLF

j_call: TRBJ1-4
clone_size: few
v_call: TRBV7-9
cdr3_aa: ASSRTGVRNEKLF

j_call: TRBJ2-7
clone_size: NA
v_call: TRBV11-2
cdr3_aa: ASSSLPGQGLGPPYEQY

j_call: TRBJ2-7
clone_size: few
v_call: TRBV5-1
cdr3_aa: ASSARALTLGDEQY

j_call: TRBJ1-1
clone_size: NA
v_call: TRBV2
cdr3_aa: ASSEGGGTEAF

j_call: TRBJ1-2
clone_size: NA
v_call: TRBV6-6
cdr3_aa: ASSSGRTNYGYT

j_call: TRBJ1-3
clone_size: few
v_call: TRBV2
cdr3_aa: ASSRDTGNTIY

j_call: TRBJ2-2
clone_size: NA
v_call: TRBV4-1
cdr3_aa: ASSPSDHRSANTGELF

j_call: TRBJ1-5
clone_size: NA
v_call: TRBV27
cdr3_aa: ASSLMFQGLTHQPQH

j_call: TRBJ2-1
clone_size: NA
v_call: TRBV11-3
cdr3_aa: ASSRRGPNEQF

j_call: TRBJ2-1
clone_size: NA
v_call: TRBV28
cdr3_aa: ASSFSRLAGVNEQF

j_call: TRBJ1-5
clone_size: NA
v_call: TRBV7-8
cdr3_aa: ASSPRTGGINQPQH

j_call: TRBJ2-1
clone_size: NA
v_call: TRBV21-1
cdr3_aa: ASSKAEREGHYNEQF

j_call: TRBJ1-1
clone_size: NA
v_call: TRBV19
cdr3_aa: ARHDEGRKTEAF

j_call: TRBJ1-5
clone_size: NA
v_call: TRBV6-1
cdr3_aa: ASSEALTGRRNQPQH

j_call: TRBJ2-5
clone_size: NA
v_call: TRBV11-3
cdr3_aa: ASSSEDRIQETQY

j_call: TRBJ2-3
clone_size: NA
v_call: TRBV19
cdr3_aa: ASSMGAKGTDTQY

j_call: TRBJ2-7
clone_size: NA
v_call: TRBV11-1
cdr3_aa: ASSLAWGGREQY

j_call: TRBJ2-7
clone_size: NA
v_call: TRBV6-1
cdr3_aa: ASSEAAGQYEQY

j_call: TRBJ1-2
clone_size: NA
v_call: TRBV28
cdr3_aa: ASSSSRDSNYGYT